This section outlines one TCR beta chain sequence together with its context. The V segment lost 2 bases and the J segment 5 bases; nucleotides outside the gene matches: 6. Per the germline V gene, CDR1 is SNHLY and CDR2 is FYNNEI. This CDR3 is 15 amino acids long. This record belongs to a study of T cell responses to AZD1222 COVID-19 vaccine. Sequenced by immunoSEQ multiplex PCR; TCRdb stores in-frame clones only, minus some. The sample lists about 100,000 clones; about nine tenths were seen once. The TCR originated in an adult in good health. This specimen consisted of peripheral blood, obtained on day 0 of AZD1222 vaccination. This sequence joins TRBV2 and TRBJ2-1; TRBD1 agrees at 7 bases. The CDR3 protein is CASSEYGTVNNEQFF. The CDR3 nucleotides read TGTGCCAGCAGTGAATATGGGACAGTTAACAATGAGCAGTTCTTC. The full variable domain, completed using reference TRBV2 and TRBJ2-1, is EPEVTQTPSHQVTQMGQEVILRCVPISNHLYFYWYRQILGQKVEFLVSFYNNEISEKSEIFDDQFSVERPDGSNFTLKIRSTKLEDSAMYFCASSEYGTVNNEQFFGPGTRLTVL.